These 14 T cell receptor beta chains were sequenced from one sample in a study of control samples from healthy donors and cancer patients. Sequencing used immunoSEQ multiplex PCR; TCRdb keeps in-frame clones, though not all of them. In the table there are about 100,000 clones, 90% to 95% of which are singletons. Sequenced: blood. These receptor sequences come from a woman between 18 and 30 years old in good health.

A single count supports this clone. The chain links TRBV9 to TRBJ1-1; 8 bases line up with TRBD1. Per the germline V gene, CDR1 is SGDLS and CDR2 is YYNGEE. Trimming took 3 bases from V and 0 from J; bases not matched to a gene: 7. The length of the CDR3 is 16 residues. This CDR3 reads CASSGTGTGMNTEAFF. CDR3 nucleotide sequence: TGTGCCAGCAGCGGAACCGGGACAGGAATGAACACTGAAGCTTTCTTT.

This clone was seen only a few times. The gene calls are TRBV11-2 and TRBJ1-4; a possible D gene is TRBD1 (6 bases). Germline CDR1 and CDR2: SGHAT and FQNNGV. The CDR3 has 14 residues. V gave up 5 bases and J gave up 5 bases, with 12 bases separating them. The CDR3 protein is CASSKQGPNEKLFF. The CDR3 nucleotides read TGTGCCAGCAGCAAACAGGGACCGAATGAAAAACTGTTTTTT.

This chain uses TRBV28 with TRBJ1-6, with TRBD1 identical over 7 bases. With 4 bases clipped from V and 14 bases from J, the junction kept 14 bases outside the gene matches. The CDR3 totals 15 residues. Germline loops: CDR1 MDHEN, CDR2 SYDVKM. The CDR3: CASSSPTGDGASLHF. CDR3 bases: TGTGCCAGCAGTTCGCCTACAGGGGATGGGGCGTCCCTCCACTTT.

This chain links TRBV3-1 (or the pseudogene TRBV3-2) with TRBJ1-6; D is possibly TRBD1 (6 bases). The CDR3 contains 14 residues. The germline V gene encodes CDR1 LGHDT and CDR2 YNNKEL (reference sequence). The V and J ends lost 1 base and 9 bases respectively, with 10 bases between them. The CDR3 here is CASSQGQAGSPLHF. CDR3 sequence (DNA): TGTGCCAGCAGCCAAGGACAGGCCGGTTCACCCCTCCACTTT.

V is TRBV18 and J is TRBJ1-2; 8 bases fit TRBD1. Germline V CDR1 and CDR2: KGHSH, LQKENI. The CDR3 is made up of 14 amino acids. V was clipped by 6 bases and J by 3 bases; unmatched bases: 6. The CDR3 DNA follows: TGTGCCAGCTCTGCGACAGGGGAAGACTATGGCTACACCTTC. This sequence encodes CASSATGEDYGYTF.

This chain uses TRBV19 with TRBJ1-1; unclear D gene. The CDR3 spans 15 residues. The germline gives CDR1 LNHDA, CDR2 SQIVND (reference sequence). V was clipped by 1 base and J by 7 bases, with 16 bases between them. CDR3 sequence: CASSIADRGGHEAFF. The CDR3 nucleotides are TGTGCCAGTAGTATAGCCGATCGCGGCGGCCATGAAGCTTTCTTT.

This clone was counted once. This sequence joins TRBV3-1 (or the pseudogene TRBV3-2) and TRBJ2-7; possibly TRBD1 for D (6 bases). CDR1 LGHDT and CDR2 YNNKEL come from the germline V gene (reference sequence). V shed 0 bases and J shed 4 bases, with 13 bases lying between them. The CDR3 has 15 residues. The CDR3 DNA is TGTGCCAGCAGCCAAGAAGGGGGACCCCTGTACGAGCAGTACTTC. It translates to CASSQEGGPLYEQYF.

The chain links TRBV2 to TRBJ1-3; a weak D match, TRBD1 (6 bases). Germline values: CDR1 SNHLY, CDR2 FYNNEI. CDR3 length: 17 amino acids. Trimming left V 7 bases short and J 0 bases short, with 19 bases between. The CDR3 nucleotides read TGTGCCAGCAAGCGGGGGCGACAGGCCAGCTCTGGAAACACCATATATTTT. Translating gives CASKRGRQASSGNTIYF.

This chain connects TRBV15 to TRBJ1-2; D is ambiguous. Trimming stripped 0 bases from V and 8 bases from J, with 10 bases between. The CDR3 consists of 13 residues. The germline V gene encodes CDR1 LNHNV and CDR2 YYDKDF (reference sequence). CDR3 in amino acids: CATSRDTSGGYTF. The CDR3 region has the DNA TGTGCCACCAGCAGAGATACTTCTGGCGGCTACACCTTC.

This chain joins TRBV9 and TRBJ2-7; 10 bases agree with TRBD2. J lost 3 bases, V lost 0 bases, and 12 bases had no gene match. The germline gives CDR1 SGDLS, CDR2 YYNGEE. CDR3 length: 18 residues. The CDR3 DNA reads TGTGCCAGCAGCGTAGCCTTCTCTAGCGGGAGTCTCGTCTACGAGCAGTACTTC. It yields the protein CASSVAFSSGSLVYEQYF.

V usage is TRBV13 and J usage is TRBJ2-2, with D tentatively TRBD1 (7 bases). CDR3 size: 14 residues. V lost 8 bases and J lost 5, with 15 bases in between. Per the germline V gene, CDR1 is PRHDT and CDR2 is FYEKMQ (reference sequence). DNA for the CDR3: TGTGCCAGCTCCTCTCCAGGGGGGACCGGGGAGCTGTTTTTT. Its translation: CASSSPGGTGELFF.

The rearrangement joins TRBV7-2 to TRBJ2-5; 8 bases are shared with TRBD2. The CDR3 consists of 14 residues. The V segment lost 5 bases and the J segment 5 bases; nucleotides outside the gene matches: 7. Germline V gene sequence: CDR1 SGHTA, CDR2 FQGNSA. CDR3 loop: CASSRGLAGETQYF. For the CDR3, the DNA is TGTGCCAGCAGCAGAGGACTAGCTGGCGAGACCCAGTACTTC. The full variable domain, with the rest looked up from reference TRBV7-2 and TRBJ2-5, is GAGVSQSPSNKVTEKGKDVELRCDPISGHTALYWYRQSLGQGLEFLIYFQGNSAPDKSGLPSDRFSAERTGGSVSTLTIQRTQQEDSAVYLCASSRGLAGETQYFGPGTRLLVL.

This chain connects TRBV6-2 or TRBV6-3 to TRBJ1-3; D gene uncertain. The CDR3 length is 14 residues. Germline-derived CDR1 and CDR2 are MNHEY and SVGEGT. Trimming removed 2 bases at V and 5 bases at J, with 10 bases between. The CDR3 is CASSYAGRRNTIYF. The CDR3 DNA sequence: TGTGCCAGCAGTTACGCAGGCAGAAGAAACACCATATATTTT.

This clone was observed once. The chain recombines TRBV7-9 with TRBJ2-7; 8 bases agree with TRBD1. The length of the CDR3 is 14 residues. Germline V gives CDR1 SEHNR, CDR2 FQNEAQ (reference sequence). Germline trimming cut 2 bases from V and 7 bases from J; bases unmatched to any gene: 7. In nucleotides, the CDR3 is TGTGCCAGCAGCTTATCAGGGGGCACAGAGGAGCAGTACTTC. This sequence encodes CASSLSGGTEEQYF.